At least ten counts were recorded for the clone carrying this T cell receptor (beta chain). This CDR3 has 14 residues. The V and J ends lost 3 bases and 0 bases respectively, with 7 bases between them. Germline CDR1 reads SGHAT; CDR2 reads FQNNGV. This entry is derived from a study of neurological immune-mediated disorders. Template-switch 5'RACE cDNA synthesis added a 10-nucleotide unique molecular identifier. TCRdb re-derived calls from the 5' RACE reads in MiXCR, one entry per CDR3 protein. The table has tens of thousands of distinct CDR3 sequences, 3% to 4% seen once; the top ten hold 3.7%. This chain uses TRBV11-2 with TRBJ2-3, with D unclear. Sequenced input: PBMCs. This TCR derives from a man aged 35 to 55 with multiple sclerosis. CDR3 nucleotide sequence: TGTGCCAGCAGCTTGACCGCTAGCACAGATACGCAGTATTTT. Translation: CASSLTASTDTQYF.